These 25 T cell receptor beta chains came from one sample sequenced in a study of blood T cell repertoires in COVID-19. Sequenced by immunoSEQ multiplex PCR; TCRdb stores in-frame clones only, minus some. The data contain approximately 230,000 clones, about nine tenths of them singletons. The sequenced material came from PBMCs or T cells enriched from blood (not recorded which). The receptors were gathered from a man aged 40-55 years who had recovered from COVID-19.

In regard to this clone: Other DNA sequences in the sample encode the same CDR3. The CDR3 protein is CASSVTGSNQPQHF. The CDR3 DNA sequence: TGTGCCAGCAGTGTGACAGGGAGCAATCAGCCCCAGCATTTT. The gene calls are TRBV25-1 and TRBJ1-5; 7 bases align to TRBD1. Germline CDR1 MGHDK, CDR2 SYGVNS. This CDR3 spans 14 amino acids. V lost 4 bases to trimming and J lost 1 base; unmatched junction nucleotides: 1. The full variable domain, rest sourced from reference TRBV25-1 and TRBJ1-5, is EADIYQTPRYLVIGTGKKITLECSQTMGHDKMYWYQQDPGMELHLIHYSYGVNSTEKGDLSSESTVSRIRTEHFPLTLESARPSHTSQYLCASSVTGSNQPQHFGDGTRLSIL.

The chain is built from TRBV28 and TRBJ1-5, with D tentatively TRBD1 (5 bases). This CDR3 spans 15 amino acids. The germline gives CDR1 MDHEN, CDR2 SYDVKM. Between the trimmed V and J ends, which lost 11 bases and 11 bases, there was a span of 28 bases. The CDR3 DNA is TGTGCCGTCAACTCCGGAGGGGTCCCAGGCGAAACCCAGCATTTT. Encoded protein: CAVNSGGVPGETQHF.

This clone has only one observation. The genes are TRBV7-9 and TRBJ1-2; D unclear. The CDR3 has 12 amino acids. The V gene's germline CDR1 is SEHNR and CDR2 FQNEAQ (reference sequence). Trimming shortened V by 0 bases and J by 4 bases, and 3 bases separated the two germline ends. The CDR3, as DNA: TGTGCCAGCAGCTTAGCCGGCTATGGCTACACCTTC. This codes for CASSLAGYGYTF.

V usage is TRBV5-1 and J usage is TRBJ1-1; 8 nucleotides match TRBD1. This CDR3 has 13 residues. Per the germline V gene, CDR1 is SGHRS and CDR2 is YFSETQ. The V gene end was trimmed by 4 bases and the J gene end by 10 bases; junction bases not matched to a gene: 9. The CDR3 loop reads CASSVDRDRGAFF. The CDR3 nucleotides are TGCGCCAGCAGCGTGGACAGGGATCGGGGAGCTTTCTTT.

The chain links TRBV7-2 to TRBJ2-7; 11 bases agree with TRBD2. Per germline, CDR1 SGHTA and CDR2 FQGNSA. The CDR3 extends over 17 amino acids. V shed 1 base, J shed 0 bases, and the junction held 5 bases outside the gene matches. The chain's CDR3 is CASSLDTSGGFSYEQYF. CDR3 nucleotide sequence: TGTGCCAGCAGCTTAGATACTAGCGGGGGATTCTCCTACGAGCAGTACTTC. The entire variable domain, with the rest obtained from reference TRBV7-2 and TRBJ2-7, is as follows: GAGVSQSPSNKVTEKGKDVELRCDPISGHTALYWYRQSLGQGLEFLIYFQGNSAPDKSGLPSDRFSAERTGGSVSTLTIQRTQQEDSAVYLCASSLDTSGGFSYEQYFGPGTRLTVT.

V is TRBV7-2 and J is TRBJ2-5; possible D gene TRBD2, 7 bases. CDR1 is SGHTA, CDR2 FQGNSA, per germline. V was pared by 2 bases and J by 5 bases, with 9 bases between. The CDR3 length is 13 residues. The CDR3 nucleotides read TGTGCCAGCAGCTTAAGGGGGGGGGAGACCCAGTACTTC. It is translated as CASSLRGGETQYF.

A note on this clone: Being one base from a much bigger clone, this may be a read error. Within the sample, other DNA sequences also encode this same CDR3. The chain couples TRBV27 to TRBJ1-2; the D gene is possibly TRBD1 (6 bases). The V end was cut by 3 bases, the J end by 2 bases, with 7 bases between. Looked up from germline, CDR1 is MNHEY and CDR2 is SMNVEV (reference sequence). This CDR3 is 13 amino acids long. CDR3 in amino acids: CASSFTGNYGYTF. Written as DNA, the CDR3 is TGTGCCAGCAGTTTTACAGGGAACTATGGCTACACCTTC.

The chain's CDR3 is CASSYDGERMGTQYF. In DNA, the CDR3 is TGTGCCAGCAGTTACGATGGAGAGAGGATGGGTACGCAGTATTTT. The rearrangement joins TRBV6-2 or TRBV6-3 to TRBJ2-3; D unclear. The ends were cut back, 2 bases at V and 8 bases at J, with 17 bases in the middle. Germline-derived CDR1 and CDR2 are MNHEY and SVGEGT. This CDR3 has 15 residues.

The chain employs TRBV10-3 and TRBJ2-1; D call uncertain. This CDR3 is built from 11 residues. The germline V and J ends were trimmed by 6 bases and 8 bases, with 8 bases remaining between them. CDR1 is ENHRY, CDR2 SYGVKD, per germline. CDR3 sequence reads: CAIRVEDEQFF. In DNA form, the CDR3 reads TGTGCCATCAGGGTAGAGGATGAGCAGTTCTTC.

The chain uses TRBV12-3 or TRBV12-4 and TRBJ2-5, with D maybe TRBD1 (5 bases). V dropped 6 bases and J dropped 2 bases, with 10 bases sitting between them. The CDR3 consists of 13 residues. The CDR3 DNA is TGTGCCAGCAGGGGGCAGGATCAAGAGACCCAGTACTTC. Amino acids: CASRGQDQETQYF.

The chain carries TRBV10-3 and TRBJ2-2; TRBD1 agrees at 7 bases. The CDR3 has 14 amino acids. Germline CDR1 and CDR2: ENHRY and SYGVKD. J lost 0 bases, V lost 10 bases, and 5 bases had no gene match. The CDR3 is CASWTGPNTGELFF. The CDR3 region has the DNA TGTGCCAGCTGGACAGGACCGAACACCGGGGAGCTGTTTTTT.

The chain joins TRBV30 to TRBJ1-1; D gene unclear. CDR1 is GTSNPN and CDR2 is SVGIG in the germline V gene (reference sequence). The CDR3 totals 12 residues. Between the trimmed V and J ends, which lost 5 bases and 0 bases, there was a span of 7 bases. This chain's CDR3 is CAWAAVNTEAFF. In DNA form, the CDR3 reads TGTGCCTGGGCGGCGGTGAACACTGAAGCTTTCTTT. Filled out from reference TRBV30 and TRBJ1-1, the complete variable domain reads SQTIHQWPATLVQPVGSPLSLECTVEGTSNPNLYWYRQAAGRGLQLLFYSVGIGQISSEVPQNLSASRPQDRQFILSSKKLLLSDSGFYLCAWAAVNTEAFFGQGTRLTVV.

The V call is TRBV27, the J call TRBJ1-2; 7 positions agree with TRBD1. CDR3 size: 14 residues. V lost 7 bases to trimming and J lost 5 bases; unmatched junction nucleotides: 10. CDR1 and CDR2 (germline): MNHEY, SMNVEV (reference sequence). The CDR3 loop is CASKIPGQSYGYTF. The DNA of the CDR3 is TGTGCCAGCAAGATCCCGGGACAGTCTTATGGCTACACCTTC.

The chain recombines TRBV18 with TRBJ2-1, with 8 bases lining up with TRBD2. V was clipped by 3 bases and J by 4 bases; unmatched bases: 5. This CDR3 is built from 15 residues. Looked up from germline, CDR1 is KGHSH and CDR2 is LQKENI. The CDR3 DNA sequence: TGTGCCAGCTCACCCCTTAGCGGGAAATACAATGAGCAGTTCTTC. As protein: CASSPLSGKYNEQFF.

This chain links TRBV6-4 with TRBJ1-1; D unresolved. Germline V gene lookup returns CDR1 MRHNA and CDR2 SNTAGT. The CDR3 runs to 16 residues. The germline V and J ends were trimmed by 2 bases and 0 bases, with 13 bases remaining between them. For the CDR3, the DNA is TGTGCCAGCAGTGACCACAGCCACAGATTGAACACTGAAGCTTTCTTT. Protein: CASSDHSHRLNTEAFF.

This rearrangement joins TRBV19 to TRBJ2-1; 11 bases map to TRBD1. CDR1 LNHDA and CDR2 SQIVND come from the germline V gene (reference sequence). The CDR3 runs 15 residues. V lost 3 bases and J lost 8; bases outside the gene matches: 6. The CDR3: CASSIPGQGVDEQFF. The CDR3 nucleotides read TGTGCCAGTAGTATCCCGGGACAGGGGGTTGATGAGCAGTTCTTC.

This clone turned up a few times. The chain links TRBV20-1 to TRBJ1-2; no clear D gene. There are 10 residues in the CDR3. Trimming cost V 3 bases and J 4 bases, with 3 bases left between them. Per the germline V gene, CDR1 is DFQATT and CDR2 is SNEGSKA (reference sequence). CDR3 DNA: TGCAGTGCTAGCGGCTATGGCTACACCTTC. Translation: CSASGYGYTF.

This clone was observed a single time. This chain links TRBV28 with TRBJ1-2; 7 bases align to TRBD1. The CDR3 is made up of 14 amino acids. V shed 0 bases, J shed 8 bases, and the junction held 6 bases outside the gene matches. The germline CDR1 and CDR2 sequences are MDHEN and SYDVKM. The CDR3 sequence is CASSLWRGPDGYTF. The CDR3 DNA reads TGTGCCAGCAGTTTATGGAGGGGGCCGGACGGCTACACCTTC.

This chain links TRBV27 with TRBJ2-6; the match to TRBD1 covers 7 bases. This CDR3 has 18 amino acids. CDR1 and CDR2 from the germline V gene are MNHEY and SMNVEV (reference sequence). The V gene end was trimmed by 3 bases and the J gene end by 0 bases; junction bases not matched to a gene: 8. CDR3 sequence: CASSFSRQGNSGANVLTF. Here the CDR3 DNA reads TGTGCCAGCAGTTTTAGTCGACAGGGCAACTCTGGGGCCAACGTCCTGACTTTC.

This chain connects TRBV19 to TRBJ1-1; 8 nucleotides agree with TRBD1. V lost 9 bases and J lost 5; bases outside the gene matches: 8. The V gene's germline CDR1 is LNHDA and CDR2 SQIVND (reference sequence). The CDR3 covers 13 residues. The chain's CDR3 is CASLPGQETEAFF. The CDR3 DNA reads TGTGCCAGCCTACCGGGACAGGAAACTGAAGCTTTCTTT.

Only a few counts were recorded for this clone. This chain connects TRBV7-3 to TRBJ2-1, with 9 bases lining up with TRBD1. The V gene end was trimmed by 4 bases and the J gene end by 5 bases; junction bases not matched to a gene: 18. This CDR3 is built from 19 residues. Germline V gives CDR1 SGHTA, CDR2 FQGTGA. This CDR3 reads CASSSRTGTGKIGHNEQFF. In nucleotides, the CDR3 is TGTGCCAGCAGCTCCCGGACCGGGACAGGGAAGATAGGACACAATGAGCAGTTCTTC.

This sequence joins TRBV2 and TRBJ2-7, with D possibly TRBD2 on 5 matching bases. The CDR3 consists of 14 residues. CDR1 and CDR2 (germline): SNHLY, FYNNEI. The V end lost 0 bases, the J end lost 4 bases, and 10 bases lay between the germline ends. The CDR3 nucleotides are TGTGCCAGCAGTGAAGCGGGAGAAGGGTACGAGCAGTACTTC. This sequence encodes CASSEAGEGYEQYF.

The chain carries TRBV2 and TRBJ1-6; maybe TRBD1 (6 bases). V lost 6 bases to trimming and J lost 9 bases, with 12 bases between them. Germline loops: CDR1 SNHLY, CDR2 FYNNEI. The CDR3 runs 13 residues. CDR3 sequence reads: CASSQIQGSPLHF. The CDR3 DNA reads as TGTGCCAGCAGCCAAATACAGGGTTCACCCCTCCACTTT.

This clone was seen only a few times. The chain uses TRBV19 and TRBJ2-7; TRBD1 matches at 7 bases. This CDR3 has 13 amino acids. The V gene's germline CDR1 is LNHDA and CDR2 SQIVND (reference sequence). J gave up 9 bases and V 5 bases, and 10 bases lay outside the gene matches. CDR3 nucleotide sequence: TGTGCCAGTAGTGCAGGGGGTCAGCTGGGGCAGTACTTC. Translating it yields CASSAGGQLGQYF. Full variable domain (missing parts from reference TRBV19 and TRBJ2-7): DGGITQSPKYLFRKEGQNVTLSCEQNLNHDAMYWYRQDPGQGLRLIYYSQIVNDFQKGDIAEGYSVSREKKESFPLTVTSAQKNPTAFYLCASSAGGQLGQYFGPGTRLTVT.

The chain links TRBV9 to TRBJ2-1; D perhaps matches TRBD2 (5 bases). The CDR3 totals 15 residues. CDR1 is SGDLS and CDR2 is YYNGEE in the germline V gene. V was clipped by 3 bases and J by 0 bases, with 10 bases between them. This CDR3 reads CASSEREGSYNEQFF. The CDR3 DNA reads TGTGCCAGCAGCGAGAGGGAAGGCTCCTACAATGAGCAGTTCTTC.